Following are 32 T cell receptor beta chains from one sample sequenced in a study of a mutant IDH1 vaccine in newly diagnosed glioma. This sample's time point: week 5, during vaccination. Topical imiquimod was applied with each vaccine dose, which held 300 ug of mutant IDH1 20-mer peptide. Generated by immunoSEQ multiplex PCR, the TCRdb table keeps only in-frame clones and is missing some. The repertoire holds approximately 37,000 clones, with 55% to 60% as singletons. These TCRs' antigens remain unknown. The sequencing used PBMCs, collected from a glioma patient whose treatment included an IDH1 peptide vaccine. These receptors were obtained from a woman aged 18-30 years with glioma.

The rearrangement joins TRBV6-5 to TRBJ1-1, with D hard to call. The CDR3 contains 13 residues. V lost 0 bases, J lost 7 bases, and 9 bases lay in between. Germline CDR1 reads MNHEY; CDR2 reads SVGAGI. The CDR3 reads CASSYSLTNEAFF. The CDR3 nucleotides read TGTGCCAGCAGTTACTCGCTCACGAATGAAGCTTTCTTT.

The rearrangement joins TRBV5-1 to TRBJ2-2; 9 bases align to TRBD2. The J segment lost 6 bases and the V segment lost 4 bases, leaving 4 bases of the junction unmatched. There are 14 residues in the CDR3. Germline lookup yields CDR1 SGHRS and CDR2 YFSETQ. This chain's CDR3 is CASSSGGSSGELFF. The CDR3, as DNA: TGCGCCAGCAGCAGCGGGGGGTCATCCGGGGAGCTGTTTTTT.

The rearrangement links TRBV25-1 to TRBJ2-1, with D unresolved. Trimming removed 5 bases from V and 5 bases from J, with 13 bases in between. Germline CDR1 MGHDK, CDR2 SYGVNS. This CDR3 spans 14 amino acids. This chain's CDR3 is CASSRAGWDNEQFF. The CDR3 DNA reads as TGTGCCAGCAGTAGGGCAGGTTGGGACAATGAGCAGTTCTTC.

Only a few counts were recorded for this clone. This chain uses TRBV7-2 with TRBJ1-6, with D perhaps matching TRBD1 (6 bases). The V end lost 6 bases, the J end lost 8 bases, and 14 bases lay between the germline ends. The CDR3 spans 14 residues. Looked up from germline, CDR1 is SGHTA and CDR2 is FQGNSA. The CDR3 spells CASRQGQLYSPLHF. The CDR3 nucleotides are TGTGCCAGCAGGCAAGGACAGCTTTATTCACCCCTCCACTTT.

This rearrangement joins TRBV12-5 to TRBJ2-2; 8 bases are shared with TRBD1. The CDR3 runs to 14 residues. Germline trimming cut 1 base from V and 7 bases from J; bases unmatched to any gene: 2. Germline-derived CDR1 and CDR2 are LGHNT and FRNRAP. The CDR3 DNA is TGTGCTAGTGGTTTGGCAGGGGGCAACGGGGAGCTGTTTTTT. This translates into CASGLAGGNGELFF. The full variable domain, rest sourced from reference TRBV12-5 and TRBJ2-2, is DARVTQTPRHKVTEMGQEVTMRCQPILGHNTVFWYRQTMMQGLELLAYFRNRAPLDDSGMPKDRFSAEMPDATLATLKIQPSEPRDSAVYFCASGLAGGNGELFFGEGSRLTVL.

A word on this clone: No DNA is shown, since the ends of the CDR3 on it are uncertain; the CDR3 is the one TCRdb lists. This chain's CDR3 is CASSSSDLSGNTIYF. This rearrangement joins TRBV6-6 to TRBJ1-3. Germline V gives CDR1 MNHNY, CDR2 SVGAGI (reference sequence). The CDR3 totals 15 residues, both ends included.

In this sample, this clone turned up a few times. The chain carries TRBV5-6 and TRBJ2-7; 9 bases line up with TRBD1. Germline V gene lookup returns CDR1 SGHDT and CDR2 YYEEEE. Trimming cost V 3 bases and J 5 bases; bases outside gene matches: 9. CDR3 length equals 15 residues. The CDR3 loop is CASSSPTGTGNEQYF. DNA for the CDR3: TGTGCCAGCAGCTCGCCAACCGGGACAGGGAACGAGCAGTACTTC.

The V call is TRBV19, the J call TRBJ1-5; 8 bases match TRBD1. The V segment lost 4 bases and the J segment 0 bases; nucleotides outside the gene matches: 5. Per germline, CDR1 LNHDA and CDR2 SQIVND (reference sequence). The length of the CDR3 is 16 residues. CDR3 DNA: TGTGCCAGTAGTACGACAGGGGTCTATAGCAATCAGCCCCAGCATTTT. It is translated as CASSTTGVYSNQPQHF.

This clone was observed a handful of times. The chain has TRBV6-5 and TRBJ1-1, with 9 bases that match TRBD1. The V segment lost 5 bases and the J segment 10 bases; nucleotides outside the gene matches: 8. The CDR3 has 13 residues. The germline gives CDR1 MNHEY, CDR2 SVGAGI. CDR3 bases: TGTGCCAGCAGTCGGGATCCGGGACAGGGAGCTTTCTTT. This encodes CASSRDPGQGAFF.

CDR3 loop: CASSLAQRGQGIHF. The CDR3 DNA reads TGTGCCAGCAGCTTAGCTCAACGAGGACAGGGGATACATTTT. This rearrangement joins TRBV7-8 to TRBJ1-5, with 9 bases identical to TRBD1. The CDR3 length is 14 residues. Trimming at V came to 0 bases and at J to 16 bases, leaving 10 bases not matched to a gene. CDR1 is SGHVS, CDR2 FQNEAQ, per germline.

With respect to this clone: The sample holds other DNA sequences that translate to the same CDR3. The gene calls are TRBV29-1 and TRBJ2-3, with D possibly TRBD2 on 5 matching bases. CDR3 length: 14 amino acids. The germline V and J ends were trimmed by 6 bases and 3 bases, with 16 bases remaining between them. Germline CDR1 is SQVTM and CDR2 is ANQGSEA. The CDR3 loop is CSVDGLGGTDTQYF. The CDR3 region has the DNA TGCAGCGTCGACGGACTGGGCGGGACAGATACGCAGTATTTT.

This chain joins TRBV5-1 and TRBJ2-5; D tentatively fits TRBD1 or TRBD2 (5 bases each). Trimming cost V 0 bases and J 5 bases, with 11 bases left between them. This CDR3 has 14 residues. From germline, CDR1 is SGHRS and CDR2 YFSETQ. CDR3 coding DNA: TGCGCCAGCAGCTTGGGGGGGATGGTCGAGACCCAGTACTTC. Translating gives CASSLGGMVETQYF.

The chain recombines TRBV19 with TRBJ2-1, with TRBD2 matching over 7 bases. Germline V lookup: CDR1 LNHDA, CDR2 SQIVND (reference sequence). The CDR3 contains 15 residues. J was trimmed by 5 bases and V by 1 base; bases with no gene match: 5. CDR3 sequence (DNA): TGTGCCAGTAGTATAGCGGGAGGACTTAACAATGAGCAGTTCTTC. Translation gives CASSIAGGLNNEQFF.

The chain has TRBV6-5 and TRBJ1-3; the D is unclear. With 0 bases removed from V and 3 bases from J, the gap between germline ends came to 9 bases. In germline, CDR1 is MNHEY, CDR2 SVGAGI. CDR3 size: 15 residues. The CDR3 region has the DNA TGTGCCAGCAGTTACTCGGGCCAGTATGGAAACACCATATATTTT. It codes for CASSYSGQYGNTIYF.

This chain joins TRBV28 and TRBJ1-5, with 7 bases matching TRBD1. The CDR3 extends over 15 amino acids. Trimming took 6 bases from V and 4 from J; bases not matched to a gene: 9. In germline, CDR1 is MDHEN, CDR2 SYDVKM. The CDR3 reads CASSQTGMGNQPQHF. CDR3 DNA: TGTGCCAGCAGCCAGACAGGGATGGGGAATCAGCCCCAGCATTTT.

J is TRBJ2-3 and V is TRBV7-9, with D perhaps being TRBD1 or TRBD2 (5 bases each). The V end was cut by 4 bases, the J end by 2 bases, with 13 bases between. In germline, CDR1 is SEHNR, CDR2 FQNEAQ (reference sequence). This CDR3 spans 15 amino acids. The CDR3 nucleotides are TGTGCCAGCAGCTGGGGCGGGTCTCCCACAGATACGCAGTATTTT. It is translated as CASSWGGSPTDTQYF.

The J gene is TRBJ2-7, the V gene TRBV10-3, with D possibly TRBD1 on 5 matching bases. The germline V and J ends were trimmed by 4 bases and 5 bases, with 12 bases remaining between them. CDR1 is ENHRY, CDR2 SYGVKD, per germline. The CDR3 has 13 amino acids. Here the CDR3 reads CAISGPQGNEQYF. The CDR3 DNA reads TGTGCCATCAGTGGCCCGCAGGGCAACGAGCAGTACTTC.

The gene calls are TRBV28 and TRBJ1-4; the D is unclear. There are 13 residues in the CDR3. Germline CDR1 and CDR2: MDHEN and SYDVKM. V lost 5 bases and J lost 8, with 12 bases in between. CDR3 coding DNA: TGTGCCAGCAGTCCCTTCCTAAGGGAAAAACTGTTTTTT. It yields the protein CASSPFLREKLFF.

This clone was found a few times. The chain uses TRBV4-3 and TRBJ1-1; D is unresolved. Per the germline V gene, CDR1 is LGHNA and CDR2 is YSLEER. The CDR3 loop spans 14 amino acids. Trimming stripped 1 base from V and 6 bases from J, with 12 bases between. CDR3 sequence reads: CASSQGYWRPEAFF. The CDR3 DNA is TGCGCCAGCAGCCAAGGATATTGGCGTCCTGAAGCTTTCTTT.

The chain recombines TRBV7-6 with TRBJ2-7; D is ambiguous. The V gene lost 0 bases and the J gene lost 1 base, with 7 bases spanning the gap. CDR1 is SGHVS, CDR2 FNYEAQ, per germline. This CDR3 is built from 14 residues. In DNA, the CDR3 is TGTGCCAGCAGCTTAGCGGCAGGTTCCTACGAGCAGTACTTC. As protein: CASSLAAGSYEQYF.

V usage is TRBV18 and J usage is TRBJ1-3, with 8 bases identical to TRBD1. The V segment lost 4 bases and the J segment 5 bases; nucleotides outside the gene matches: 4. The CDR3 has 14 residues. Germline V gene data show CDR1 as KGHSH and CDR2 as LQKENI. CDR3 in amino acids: CASSLGDRRNTIYF. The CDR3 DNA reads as TGTGCCAGCTCACTCGGGGACAGGAGAAACACCATATATTTT.

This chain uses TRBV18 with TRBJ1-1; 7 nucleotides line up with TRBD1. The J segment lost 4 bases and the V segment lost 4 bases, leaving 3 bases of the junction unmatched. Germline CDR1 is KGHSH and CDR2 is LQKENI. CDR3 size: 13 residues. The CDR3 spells CASSLQGGTEAFF. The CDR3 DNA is TGTGCCAGCTCACTTCAGGGGGGCACTGAAGCTTTCTTT. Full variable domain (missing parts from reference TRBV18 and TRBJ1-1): NAGVMQNPRHLVRRRGQEARLRCSPMKGHSHVYWYRQLPEEGLKFMVYLQKENIIDESGMPKERFSAEFPKEGPSILRIQQVVRGDSAAYFCASSLQGGTEAFFGQGTRLTVV.

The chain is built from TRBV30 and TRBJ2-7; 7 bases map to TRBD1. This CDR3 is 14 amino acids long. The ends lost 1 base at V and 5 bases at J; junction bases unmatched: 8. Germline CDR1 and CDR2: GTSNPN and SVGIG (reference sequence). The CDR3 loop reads CAWSDGTARNEQYF. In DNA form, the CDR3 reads TGTGCCTGGAGTGATGGGACAGCGCGGAACGAGCAGTACTTC.

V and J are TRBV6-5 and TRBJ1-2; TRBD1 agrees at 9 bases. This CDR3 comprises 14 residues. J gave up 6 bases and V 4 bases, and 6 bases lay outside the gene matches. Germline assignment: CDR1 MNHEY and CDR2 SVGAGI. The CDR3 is CASSSQQGAHGYTF. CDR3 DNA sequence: TGTGCCAGCAGTTCTCAACAGGGGGCTCATGGCTACACCTTC.

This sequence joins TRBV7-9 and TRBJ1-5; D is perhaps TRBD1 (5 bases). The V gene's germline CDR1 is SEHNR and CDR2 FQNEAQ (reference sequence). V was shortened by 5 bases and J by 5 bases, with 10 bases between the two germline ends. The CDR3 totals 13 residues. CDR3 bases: TGTGCCAGCAGCCCCGGGGGGGATCAGCCCCAGCATTTT. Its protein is CASSPGGDQPQHF.

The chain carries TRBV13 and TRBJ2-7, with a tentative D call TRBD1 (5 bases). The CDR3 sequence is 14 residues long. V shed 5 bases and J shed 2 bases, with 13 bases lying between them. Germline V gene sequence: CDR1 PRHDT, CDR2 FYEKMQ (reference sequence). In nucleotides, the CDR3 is TGTGCCAGCAGCCCTCCGGACAAGCCCTACGAGCAGTACTTC. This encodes CASSPPDKPYEQYF.

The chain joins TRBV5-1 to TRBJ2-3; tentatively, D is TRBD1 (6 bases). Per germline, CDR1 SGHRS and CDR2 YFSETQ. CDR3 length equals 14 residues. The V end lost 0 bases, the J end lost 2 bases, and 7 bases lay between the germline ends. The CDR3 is CASSLGQDTDTQYF. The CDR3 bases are TGCGCCAGCAGCTTGGGACAGGACACAGATACGCAGTATTTT. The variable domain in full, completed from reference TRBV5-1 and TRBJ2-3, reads KAGVTQTPRYLIKTRGQQVTLSCSPISGHRSVSWYQQTPGQGLQFLFEYFSETQRNKGNFPGRFSGRQFSNSRSEMNVSTLELGDSALYLCASSLGQDTDTQYFGPGTRLTVL.

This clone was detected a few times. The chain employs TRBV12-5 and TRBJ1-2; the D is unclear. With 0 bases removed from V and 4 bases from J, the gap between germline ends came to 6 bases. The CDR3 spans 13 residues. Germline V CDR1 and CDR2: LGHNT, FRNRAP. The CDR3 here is CASGLVPGYGYTF. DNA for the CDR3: TGTGCTAGTGGTTTGGTCCCAGGCTATGGCTACACCTTC.

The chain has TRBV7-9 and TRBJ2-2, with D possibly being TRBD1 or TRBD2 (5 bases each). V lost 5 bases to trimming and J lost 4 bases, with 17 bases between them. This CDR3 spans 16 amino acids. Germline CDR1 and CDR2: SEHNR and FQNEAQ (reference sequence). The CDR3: CASSPSWSGTTGELFF. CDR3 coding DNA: TGTGCCAGCAGCCCTTCGTGGTCGGGGACCACCGGGGAGCTGTTTTTT.

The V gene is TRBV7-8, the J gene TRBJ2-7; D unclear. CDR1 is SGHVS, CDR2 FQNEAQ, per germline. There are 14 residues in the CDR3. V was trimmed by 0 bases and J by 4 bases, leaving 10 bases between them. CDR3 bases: TGTGCCAGCAGCTTAGCTGGGGAATCTTACGAGCAGTACTTC. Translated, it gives CASSLAGESYEQYF.

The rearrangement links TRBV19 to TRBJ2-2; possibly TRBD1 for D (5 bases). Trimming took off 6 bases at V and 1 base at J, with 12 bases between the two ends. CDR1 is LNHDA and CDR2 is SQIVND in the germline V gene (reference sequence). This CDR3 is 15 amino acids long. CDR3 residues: CASRLRGRNTGELFF. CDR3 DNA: TGTGCCAGTAGGCTTAGGGGAAGGAACACCGGGGAGCTGTTTTTT.

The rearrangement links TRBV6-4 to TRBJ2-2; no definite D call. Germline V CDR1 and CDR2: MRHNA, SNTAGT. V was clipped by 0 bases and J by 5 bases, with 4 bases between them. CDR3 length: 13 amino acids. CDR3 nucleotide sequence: TGTGCCAGCAGTGACTCGGGTACCGGGGAGCTGTTTTTT. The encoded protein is CASSDSGTGELFF.